This T cell receptor beta chain was captured in a study of beta chain features in type 1 diabetes (dated by TCRdb to 2017 to 2018). Regarding the complete study: Mean age, gender distribution, total cell number and subset yield were not different between patients and healthy donors. In the study, recently diagnosed type 1 diabetes patients and matched healthy donors were compared on the TCRB repertoires of their sorted circulating CD4+ T cell subsets. A total of over 90,000,000 sorted cells were examined across all samples, and a strong correlation was observed between cell number per subset and RNA yield. Regulatory and stem cell-like memory subsets were isolated from only 8 patients and roughly 8 healthy donors, whereas naive and central memory subsets came from all 28 donors.

In the case of this clone: The antigen it binds to is not known. The sample holds no much larger clone one base away, and base qualities are not on file.

Each donor gave one peripheral blood draw, averaging approximately 120 mL, which was collected into heparinised tubes. Using a panel that included CD45RO, CCR7, CD25, CD127, CD95 and CD27, naive, central memory, regulatory and stem cell-like memory CD4+ T cells were sorted on a BD FACSAria II. Every sorted population had a purity above 98%. PBMCs were isolated immediately by Lymphoprep density gradient centrifugation and stained directly without culture. So that batch effects would be minimized, each experiment stained and sorted samples in pairs, pairing one healthy donor with one patient. The CDR3 starts with the cysteine, ends with the phenylalanine, and has 14 residues. CDR3 DNA only is kept here, 42 bases in frame from base 1. The germline V gene yields SGHTA for CDR1 and FQGNSA for CDR2. V and J are truncated by 3 bases and 1 base respectively, leaving an intervening sequence of 9 bases. Study-wide findings and limitations: At VDJ recombination sites, type 1 diabetes patients had fewer insertions and more deleted nucleotides, which implies abnormalities in thymic rearrangement. Because small numbers of individuals were included in the HLA sub-analyses, any influence of HLA type on TCRB rearrangement was left unresolved. Because cDNA was sequenced instead of genomic DNA, highly expressing activated cells could be over-represented, though the groups showed no difference in activation or CD3 levels. PCR may preferentially amplify shorter templates, but because patient and control samples were amplified and corrected together, any resulting skew would affect both groups equally. A moderate but significant shortening of TCRB CDR3 length was observed in type 1 diabetes patients in all four CD4+ subsets. The naive, central memory and regulatory TCRB repertoires appeared to resemble one another more closely among patients than among healthy donors.

The entire isolated RNA was reverse transcribed using the High Capacity cDNA Reverse Transcription Kit, and thus expressed TCRB transcripts were sequenced. Naive, central memory and regulatory T cell samples underwent deep immunoSEQ sequencing, averaging roughly 3.5 million total reads per sample. After sorted cells were lysed in RLT buffer, RNA was extracted with DNase-treated RNeasy Micro or Mini kits, with the choice depending on cell number. Each cell subset was processed separately to prevent cross-contamination, with patient and healthy donor samples processed together. The immunoSEQ multiplex PCR was used to amplify TCRB sequences from cDNA, yielding 87-bp fragments that span the CDR3 region. The amplicons were sequenced using the Illumina HiSeq platform. In the paper's pipeline: Synthetic template baselines were used to correct PCR bias computationally, reads within Hamming distance 2 were collapsed, and singletons that could not be merged were discarded. Reads were aligned to IMGT to assign V, D and J genes, CDR3 length, and insertions or deletions at six rearrangement sites. Within each subset, clonotype counts were normalized to sorted cell number, after which true diversity and Gini coefficients were computed with the tcR R package. The overlap coefficient, calculated on TCRB nucleotide sequences, was used to quantify repertoire sharing. TCRdb provides this immuneACCESS table in a form limited to in-frame rearrangements. Some clones are lacking; in checked studies, under half of them reflect an unresolved V gene, and why the rest are absent is not known. The V and J calls and the clone size are those of that table, but D and trimming were determined from the DNA. This sample has approximately 170,000 clones in its table, and around 8% of those were observed once. Of the sample, around 0.9% falls within the top ten clones.

The rearranged chain carries TRBV7-2 and TRBJ2-5; possibly the D gene is TRBD2, per 5 matching bases. The specimen was central memory CD4+ T cells from blood. The source is a woman aged 40 to 50 with type 1 diabetes. The DNA sequence is TGTGCCAGCAGCTTGAGGGCAAGCCAAGAGACCCAGTACTTC. It translates as CASSLRASQETQYF.